The entry below gives a single T cell receptor beta chain sequence along with its context. The repertoire was sequenced with immunoSEQ multiplex PCR; TCRdb's copy has only in-frame clones and lacks some. The repertoire holds approximately 60,000 clones, with approximately 93% as singletons. CDR3 size: 15 residues. V dropped 2 bases and J dropped 2 bases, with 10 bases sitting between them. The germline V gene has CDR1 KGHSH and CDR2 LQKENI. These data come from a study of blood T cell repertoires in COVID-19. Study in general: T cells, B-cell-depleted T cells, or PBMCs provided the cDNA or gDNA that served as material.

The genes are TRBV18 and TRBJ1-5; possible D gene TRBD1, 5 bases. Sequencing input: peripheral blood. The clonotype comes from a man aged 65 to 85 with active COVID-19. CDR3 sequence (DNA): TGTGCCAGCTCACCAATTCAGGGCCGCAATCAGCCCCAGCATTTT. Amino acids: CASSPIQGRNQPQHF.